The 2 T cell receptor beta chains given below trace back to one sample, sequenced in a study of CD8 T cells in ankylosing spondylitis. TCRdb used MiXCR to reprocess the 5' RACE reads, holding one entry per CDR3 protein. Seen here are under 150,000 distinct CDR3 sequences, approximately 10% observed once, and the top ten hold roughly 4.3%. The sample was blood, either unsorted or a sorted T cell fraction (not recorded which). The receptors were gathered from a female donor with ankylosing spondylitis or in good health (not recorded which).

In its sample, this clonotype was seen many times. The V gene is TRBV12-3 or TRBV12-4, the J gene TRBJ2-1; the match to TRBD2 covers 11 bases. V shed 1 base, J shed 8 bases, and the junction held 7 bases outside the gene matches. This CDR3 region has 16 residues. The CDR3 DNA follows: TGTGCCAGCAGTTTAGTACTAGCGGGAGTAAACGATGAGCAGTTCTTC. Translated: CASSLVLAGVNDEQFF.

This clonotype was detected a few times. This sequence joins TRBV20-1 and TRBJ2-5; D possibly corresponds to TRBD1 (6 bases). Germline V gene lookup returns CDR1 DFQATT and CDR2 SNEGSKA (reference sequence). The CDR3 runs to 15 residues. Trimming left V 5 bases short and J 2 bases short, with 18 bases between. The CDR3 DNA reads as TGCAGTGCTTCCGCAGGTGACAGGCAGCAAGAGACCCAGTACTTC. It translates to CSASAGDRQQETQYF.